This T cell receptor (beta chain) came from a study of cytomegalovirus exposure and HLA in healthy donors. The table came from immunoSEQ multiplex PCR; TCRdb's copy has only in-frame clones and leaves some out. The sample lists some 49,000 clones; around 91% were seen once. Germline CDR1 and CDR2: SQVTM and ANQGSEA. The CDR3 consists of 14 residues. The junction had 6 bases not matched to a gene; V was cut back by 3 bases and J by 4 bases. Study-level results: Reports credit the classifier with highly specific, highly sensitive diagnosis of cytomegalovirus status.

As concerns this clone: Its cognate antigen is unknown.

Sequenced sample: PBMCs. The chain employs TRBV29-1 and TRBJ1-2, with 9 bases fitting TRBD1. This TCR came from a young man in good health and CMV-seronegative. CDR3 bases: TGCAGCGTTGATACGGGGGGACAGGGCTATGGCTACACCTTC. Its protein product is CSVDTGGQGYGYTF.